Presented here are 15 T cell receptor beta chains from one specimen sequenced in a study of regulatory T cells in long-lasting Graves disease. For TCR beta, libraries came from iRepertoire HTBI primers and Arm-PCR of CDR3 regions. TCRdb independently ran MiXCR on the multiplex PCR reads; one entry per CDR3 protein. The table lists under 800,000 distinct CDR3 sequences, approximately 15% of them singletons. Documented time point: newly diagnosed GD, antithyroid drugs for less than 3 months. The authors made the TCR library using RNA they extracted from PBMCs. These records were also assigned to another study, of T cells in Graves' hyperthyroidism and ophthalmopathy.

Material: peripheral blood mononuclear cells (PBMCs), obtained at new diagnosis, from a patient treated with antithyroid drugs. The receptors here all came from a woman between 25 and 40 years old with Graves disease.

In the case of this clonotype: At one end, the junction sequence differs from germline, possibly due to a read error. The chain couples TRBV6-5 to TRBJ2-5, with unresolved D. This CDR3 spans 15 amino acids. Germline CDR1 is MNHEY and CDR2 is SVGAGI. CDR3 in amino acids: CASNYGIGPQETQYF. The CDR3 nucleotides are TGTGCCAGCAATTACGGCATAGGCCCGCAAGAGACCCAGTACTTC.

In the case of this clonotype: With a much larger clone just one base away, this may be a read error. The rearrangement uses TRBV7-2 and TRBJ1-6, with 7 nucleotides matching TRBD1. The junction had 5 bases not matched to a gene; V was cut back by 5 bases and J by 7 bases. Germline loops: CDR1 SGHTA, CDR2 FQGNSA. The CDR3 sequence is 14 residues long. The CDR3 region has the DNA TGTGCCAGCAGCCGACAGGGCGGGAATTCACCCCTCCACTTT. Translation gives CASSRQGGNSPLHF.

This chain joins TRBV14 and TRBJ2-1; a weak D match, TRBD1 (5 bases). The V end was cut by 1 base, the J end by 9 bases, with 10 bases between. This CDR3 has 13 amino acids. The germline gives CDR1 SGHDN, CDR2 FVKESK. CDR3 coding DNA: TGTGCCAGCAGCCAAGTTCGTCAGGGTGAGCAGTTCTTC. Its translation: CASSQVRQGEQFF.

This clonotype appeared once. CDR3 region: CASKPAEVSMNTGELFF. The CDR3 nucleotides are TGTGCCAGTAAACCAGCGGAAGTTTCCATGAACACCGGGGAGCTGTTTTTT. The genes are TRBV19 and TRBJ2-2; TRBD2 might be the D (5 bases). Per the germline V gene, CDR1 is LNHDA and CDR2 is SQIVND (reference sequence). The V end lost 7 bases, the J end lost 1 base, and 19 bases lay between the germline ends. This CDR3 spans 17 amino acids.

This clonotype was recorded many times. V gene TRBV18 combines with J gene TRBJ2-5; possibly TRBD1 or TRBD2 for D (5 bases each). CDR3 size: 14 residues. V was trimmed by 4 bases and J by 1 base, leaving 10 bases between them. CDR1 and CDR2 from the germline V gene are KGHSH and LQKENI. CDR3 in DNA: TGTGCCAGCTCACTGAGGGGTGGCCAAGAGACCCAGTACTTC. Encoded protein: CASSLRGGQETQYF.

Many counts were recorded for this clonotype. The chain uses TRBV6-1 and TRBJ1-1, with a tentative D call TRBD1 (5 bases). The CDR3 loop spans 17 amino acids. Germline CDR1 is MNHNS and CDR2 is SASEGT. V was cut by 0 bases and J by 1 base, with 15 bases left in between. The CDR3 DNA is TGTGCCAGCAGTGAAGCGCTTTATCCAGGGCCGAACACTGAAGCTTTCTTT. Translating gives CASSEALYPGPNTEAFF.

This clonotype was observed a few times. Here the CDR3 reads CASSPRGRGRIRSGNTIYF. The CDR3 coding sequence is TGTGCCAGCAGCCCTCGAGGGCGGGGACGCATTCGCTCTGGAAACACCATATATTTT. V and J are TRBV3-1 and TRBJ1-3; tentatively, D is TRBD1 (5 bases). The ends were cut back, 4 bases at V and 0 bases at J, with 22 bases in the middle. The V gene's germline CDR1 is LGHDT and CDR2 YNNKEL (reference sequence). The CDR3 is made up of 19 amino acids.

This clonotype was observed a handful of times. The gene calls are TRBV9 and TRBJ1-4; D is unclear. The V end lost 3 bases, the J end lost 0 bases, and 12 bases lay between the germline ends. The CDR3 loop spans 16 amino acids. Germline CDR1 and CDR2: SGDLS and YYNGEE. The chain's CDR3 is CASSAPQGATNEKLFF. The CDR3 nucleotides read TGTGCCAGCAGCGCCCCTCAAGGAGCAACTAATGAAAAACTGTTTTTT. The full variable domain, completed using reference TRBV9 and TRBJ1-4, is DSGVTQTPKHLITATGQRVTLRCSPRSGDLSVYWYQQSLDQGLQFLIQYYNGEERAKGNILERFSAQQFPDLHSELNLSSLELGDSALYFCASSAPQGATNEKLFFGSGTQLSVL.

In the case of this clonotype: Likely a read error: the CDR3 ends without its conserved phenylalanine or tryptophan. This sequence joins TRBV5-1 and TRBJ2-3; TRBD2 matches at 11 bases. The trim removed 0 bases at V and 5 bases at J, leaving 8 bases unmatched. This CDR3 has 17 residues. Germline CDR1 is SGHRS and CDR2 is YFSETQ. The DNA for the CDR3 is TGCGCCAGCAGCTTGGGTGTAGCGGGAGGGCCTTTAGATACGCAGTATCTT. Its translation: CASSLGVAGGPLDTQYL.

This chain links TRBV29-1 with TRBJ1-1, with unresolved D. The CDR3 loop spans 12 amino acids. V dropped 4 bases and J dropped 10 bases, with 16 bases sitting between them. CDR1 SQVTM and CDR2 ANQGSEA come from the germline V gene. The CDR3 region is CSVAYAARRAFF. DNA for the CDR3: TGCAGCGTTGCCTACGCCGCCCGGCGAGCTTTCTTT.

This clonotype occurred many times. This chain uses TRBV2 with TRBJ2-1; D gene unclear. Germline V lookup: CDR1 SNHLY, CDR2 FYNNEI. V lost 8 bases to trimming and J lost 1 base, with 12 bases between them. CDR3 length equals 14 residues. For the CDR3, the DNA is TGTGCCAGCCACCCTCTCAGATCCTACAATGAGCAGTTCTTC. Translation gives CASHPLRSYNEQFF.

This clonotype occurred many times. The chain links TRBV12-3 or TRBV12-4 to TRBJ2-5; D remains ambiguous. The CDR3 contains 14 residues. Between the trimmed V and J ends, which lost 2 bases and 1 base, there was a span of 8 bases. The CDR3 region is CASSLPPTQETQYF. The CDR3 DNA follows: TGTGCCAGCAGTTTACCCCCCACCCAAGAGACCCAGTACTTC.

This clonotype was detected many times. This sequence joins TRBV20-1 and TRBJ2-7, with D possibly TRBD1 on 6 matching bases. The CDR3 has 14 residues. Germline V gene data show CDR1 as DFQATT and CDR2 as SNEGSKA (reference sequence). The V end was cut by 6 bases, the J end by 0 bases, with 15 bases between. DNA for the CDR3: TGCAGTGCCCCCCCCGGGACAACCTCCTACGAGCAGTACTTC. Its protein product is CSAPPGTTSYEQYF.

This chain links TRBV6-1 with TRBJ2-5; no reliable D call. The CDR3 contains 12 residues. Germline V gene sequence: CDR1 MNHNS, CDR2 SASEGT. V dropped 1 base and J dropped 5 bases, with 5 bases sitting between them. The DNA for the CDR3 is TGTGCCAGCAGTGAAGATGGGGAGACCCAGTACTTC. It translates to CASSEDGETQYF.

The CDR3: CASSLAGGQGLNTEAFF. CDR3 DNA sequence: TGCGCCAGCAGCTTGGCGGGAGGGCAGGGGTTGAACACTGAAGCTTTCTTT. This sequence joins TRBV5-1 and TRBJ1-1; maybe TRBD1 (6 bases). With 0 bases removed from V and 0 bases from J, the gap between germline ends came to 15 bases. Germline V lookup: CDR1 SGHRS, CDR2 YFSETQ. The CDR3 extends over 17 amino acids.